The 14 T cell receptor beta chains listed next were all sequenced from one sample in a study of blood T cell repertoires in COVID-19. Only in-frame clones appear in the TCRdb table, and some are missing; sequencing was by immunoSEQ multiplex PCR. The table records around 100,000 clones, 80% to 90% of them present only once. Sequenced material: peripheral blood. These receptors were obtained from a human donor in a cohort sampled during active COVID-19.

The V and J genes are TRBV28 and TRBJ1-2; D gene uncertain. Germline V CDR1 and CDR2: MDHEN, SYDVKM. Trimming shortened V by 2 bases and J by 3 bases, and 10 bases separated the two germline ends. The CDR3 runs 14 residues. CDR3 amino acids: CASSLEEGYYGYTF. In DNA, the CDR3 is TGTGCCAGCAGTTTAGAAGAGGGATACTATGGCTACACCTTC.

In nucleotides, the CDR3 is TGTGCCACCAGCAGAGAGATGGGTCAGGGTCCTTGGAGCGAGCAGTACTTC. This encodes CATSREMGQGPWSEQYF. The V gene is TRBV15, the J gene TRBJ2-7, with D possibly TRBD1 on 5 matching bases. Germline CDR1 and CDR2: LNHNV and YYDKDF (reference sequence). The CDR3 contains 17 residues. Trimming shortened V by 0 bases and J by 6 bases, and 21 bases separated the two germline ends.

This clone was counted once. CDR3 protein: CASSPSHTANYGYTF. The CDR3 DNA is TGTGCCAGCAGCCCCTCCCATACAGCTAACTATGGCTACACCTTC. The J gene is TRBJ1-2, the V gene TRBV3-1 (or the pseudogene TRBV3-2), with D unclear. The CDR3 sequence is 15 residues long. The germline gives CDR1 LGHDT, CDR2 YNNKEL (reference sequence). The germline V and J ends were trimmed by 4 bases and 0 bases, with 12 bases remaining between them.

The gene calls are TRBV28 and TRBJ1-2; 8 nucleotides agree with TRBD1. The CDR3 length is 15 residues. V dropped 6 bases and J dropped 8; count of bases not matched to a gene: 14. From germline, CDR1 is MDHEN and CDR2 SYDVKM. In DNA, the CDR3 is TGTGCCAGCAGGACTTCCGGGACAGGACTATCGGGCTACACCTTC. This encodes CASRTSGTGLSGYTF.

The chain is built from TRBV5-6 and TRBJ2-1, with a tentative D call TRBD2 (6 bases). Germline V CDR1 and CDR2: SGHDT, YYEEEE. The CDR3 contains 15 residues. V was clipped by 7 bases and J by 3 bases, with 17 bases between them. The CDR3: CASHFGGLIYNEQFF. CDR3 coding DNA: TGTGCCAGCCATTTTGGGGGACTGATCTACAATGAGCAGTTCTTC.

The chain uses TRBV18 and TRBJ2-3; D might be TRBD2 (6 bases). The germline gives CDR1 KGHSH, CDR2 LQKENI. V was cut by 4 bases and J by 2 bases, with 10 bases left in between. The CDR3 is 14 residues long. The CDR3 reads CASSQGLLTDTQYF. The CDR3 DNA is TGTGCCAGCTCACAGGGACTCCTCACAGATACGCAGTATTTT.

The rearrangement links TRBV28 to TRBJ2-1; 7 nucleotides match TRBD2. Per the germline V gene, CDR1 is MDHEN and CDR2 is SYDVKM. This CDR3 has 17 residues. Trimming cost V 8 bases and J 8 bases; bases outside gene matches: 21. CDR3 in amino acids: CASDIRFRGVARDEQFF. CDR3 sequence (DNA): TGTGCCAGCGATATCAGGTTCCGGGGGGTCGCCAGGGATGAGCAGTTCTTC.

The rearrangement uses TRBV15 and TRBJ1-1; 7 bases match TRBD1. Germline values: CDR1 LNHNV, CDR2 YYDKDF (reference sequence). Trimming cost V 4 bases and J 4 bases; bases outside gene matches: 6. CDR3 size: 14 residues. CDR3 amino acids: CATSKRQGPTEAFF. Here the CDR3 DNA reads TGTGCCACCAGCAAAAGACAGGGACCCACTGAAGCTTTCTTT. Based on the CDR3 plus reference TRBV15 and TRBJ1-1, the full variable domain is DAMVIQNPRYQVTQFGKPVTLSCSQTLNHNVMYWYQQKSSQAPKLLFHYYDKDFNNEADTPDNFQSRRPNTSFCFLDIRSPGLGDTAMYLCATSKRQGPTEAFFGQGTRLTVV.

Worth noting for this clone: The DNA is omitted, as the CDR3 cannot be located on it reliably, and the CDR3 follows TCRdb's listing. CDR3 protein: CASSKKATEVFGQGARDEQFF. The chain uses TRBV21-1 and TRBJ2-1; TRBD1 was called by the table and not checked on the DNA. TRBV21-1 counts as a pseudogene. The CDR3 totals 21 residues, both ends included.

DNA of the CDR3: TGTGCCACCAGTGAGCCCGGGACTAGCGGGAATGAGCAGTTCTTC. The encoded protein is CATSEPGTSGNEQFF. This rearrangement joins TRBV24-1 to TRBJ2-1; 12 bases fit TRBD2. V gave up 4 bases and J gave up 7 bases; unmatched junction bases: 4. The CDR3 spans 15 residues. Germline V gene data show CDR1 as KGHDR and CDR2 as SFDVKD.

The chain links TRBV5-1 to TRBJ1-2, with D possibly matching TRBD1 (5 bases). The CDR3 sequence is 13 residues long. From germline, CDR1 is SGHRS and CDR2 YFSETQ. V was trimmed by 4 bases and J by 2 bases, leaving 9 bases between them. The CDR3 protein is CASSEAGNYGYTF. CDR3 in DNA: TGCGCCAGCAGCGAAGCAGGGAACTATGGCTACACCTTC.

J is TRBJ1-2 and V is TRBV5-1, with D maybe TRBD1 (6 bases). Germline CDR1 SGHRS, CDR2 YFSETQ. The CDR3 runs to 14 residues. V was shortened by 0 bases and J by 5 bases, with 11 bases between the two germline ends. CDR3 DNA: TGCGCCAGCAGCTTGGCAGGGGCAATTTATGGCTACACCTTC. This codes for CASSLAGAIYGYTF.

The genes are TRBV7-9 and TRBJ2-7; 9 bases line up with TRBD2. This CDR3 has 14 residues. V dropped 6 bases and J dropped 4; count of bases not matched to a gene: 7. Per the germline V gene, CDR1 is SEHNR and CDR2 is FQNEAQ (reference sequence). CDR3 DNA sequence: TGTGCCAGCAGGGCGGGAGGGAATGGATACGAGCAGTACTTC. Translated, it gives CASRAGGNGYEQYF.

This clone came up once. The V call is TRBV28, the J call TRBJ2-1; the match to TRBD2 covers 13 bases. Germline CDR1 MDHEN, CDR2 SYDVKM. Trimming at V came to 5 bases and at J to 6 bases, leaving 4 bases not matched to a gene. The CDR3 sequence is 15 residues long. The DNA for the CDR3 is TGTGCCAGCAGTCCCTGGACTAGCGGGGGCAATGAGCAGTTCTTC. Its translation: CASSPWTSGGNEQFF.